This entry lists 19 T cell receptor beta chains sequenced from one sample in a study of blood T cells in healthy people across ages. Alongside a J-beta primer mix, a sample-barcoded 5' primer served in a second PCR lasting 7 to 11 cycles. TCRdb independently ran MiXCR on the 5' RACE reads; one entry per CDR3 protein. Of hundreds of thousands of distinct CDR3 sequences listed, around 41% are singletons. The sequencing sample was made of blood. Every receptor here comes from a man older than 75 in good health.

The rearrangement uses TRBV14 and TRBJ2-5, with 14 bases fitting TRBD2. This CDR3 contains 14 residues. Germline V CDR1 and CDR2: SGHDN, FVKESK. The J segment lost 11 bases and the V segment lost 4 bases, leaving 6 bases of the junction unmatched. CDR3 in amino acids: CASSPGTSGRYQYF. CDR3 coding DNA: TGTGCCAGCAGCCCTGGGACTAGCGGGAGATATCAGTACTTC.

This clonotype was seen a handful of times. The gene calls are TRBV2 and TRBJ2-6; tentatively, D is TRBD2 (6 bases). The CDR3 length is 16 residues. In germline, CDR1 is SNHLY, CDR2 FYNNEI. Trimming cost V 4 bases and J 0 bases, with 10 bases left between them. CDR3 amino acids: CASSGGGSSGANVLTF. CDR3 nucleotides: TGTGCCAGCAGTGGCGGAGGGAGCTCTGGGGCCAACGTCCTGACTTTC.

This clonotype has only a few counts. The chain carries TRBV18 and TRBJ2-5; possibly TRBD1 for D (5 bases). Germline CDR1 is KGHSH and CDR2 is LQKENI. Trimming removed 2 bases at V and 5 bases at J, with 12 bases between. The CDR3 sequence is 14 residues long. CDR3 loop: CASSPMQGAETQYF. The CDR3 nucleotides read TGTGCCAGCTCACCAATGCAGGGCGCGGAGACCCAGTACTTC.

In its sample, this clonotype was seen a few times. The genes are TRBV6-5 and TRBJ1-6; 7 bases agree with TRBD1. The CDR3 has 13 residues. Per the germline V gene, CDR1 is MNHEY and CDR2 is SVGAGI. V was clipped by 5 bases and J by 9 bases; unmatched bases: 4. The CDR3 nucleotides read TGTGCCAGCAGTCGACAGGGTAGTTCACCCCTCCACTTT. Amino acids: CASSRQGSSPLHF.

The count of this clonotype is one. The junction does not match germline at one end; this may be a read error. V gene TRBV7-2 combines with J gene TRBJ2-1; possible D gene TRBD2, 5 bases. Germline lookup yields CDR1 SGHTA and CDR2 FQGNSA. The CDR3 length is 13 residues. CDR3 bases: TGTGCCAGCAGCCCCGACCGGGGTGGTGAGCGGTTCTTC. Protein: CASSPDRGGERFF.

Worth noting for this clonotype: Germline is not matched at one junction end, which may reflect a read error. This rearrangement joins TRBV6-5 to TRBJ2-4; 8 bases are a match to TRBD1. The J call may be wrong; the DNA end is better matched by TRBJ2-7. CDR3 length: 13 amino acids. Germline V CDR1 and CDR2: MNHEY, SVGAGI. Here the CDR3 DNA reads TGTACCAGCAGGCGGGGACAGGTTAGCGAGCAGTACTTC. As protein: CTSRRGQVSEQYF.

The chain has TRBV7-6 and TRBJ1-2, with D possibly being TRBD1 (6 bases). The CDR3 loop spans 11 amino acids. Germline values: CDR1 SGHVS, CDR2 FNYEAQ. V shed 10 bases and J shed 8 bases, with 14 bases lying between them. CDR3 sequence: CATPGDEGYTF. The CDR3 DNA sequence: TGTGCCACCCCAGGGGATGAAGGCTACACCTTC.

This clonotype was detected a few times. The chain uses TRBV7-2 and TRBJ1-5; D gene unclear. V lost 3 bases, J lost 5 bases, and 5 bases lay in between. Germline V CDR1 and CDR2: SGHTA, FQGNSA. The CDR3 covers 12 residues. CDR3 region: CASSFDYQPQHF. The CDR3 DNA is TGTGCCAGCAGCTTTGATTATCAGCCCCAGCATTTT.

In the case of this clonotype: This may be a read error: a much more frequent sequence differs by one nucleotide. V is TRBV9 and J is TRBJ2-5; 10 bases line up with TRBD1. Germline CDR1 and CDR2: SGDLS and YYNGEE. The CDR3 has 15 amino acids. The V gene end was trimmed by 2 bases and the J gene end by 4 bases; junction bases not matched to a gene: 5. In DNA, the CDR3 is TGTGCCAGCAGCGTGTCGGGACAGGGGAGAGAGACCCAGTACTTC. Encoded protein: CASSVSGQGRETQYF.

The sample holds a few counts of this clonotype. The chain uses TRBV3-1 and TRBJ2-3; 10 bases align to TRBD2. Per germline, CDR1 LGHDT and CDR2 YNNKEL (reference sequence). The junction had 11 bases not matched to a gene; V was cut back by 2 bases and J by 6 bases. The CDR3 spans 17 residues. Written as DNA, the CDR3 is TGTGCCAGCAGCCAAACTAGCGGGGTACTAGCGTCGGATACGCAGTATTTT. Residues: CASSQTSGVLASDTQYF.

This clonotype was observed at least ten times. V is TRBV18 and J is TRBJ2-1; 9 positions agree with TRBD2. The germline gives CDR1 KGHSH, CDR2 LQKENI. Losses at the gene ends were 3 bases for V and 4 bases for J; bases not matched to a gene: 4. The CDR3 spans 15 residues. The CDR3 coding sequence is TGTGCCAGCTCACCTAGGACTAGCGATTACAATGAGCAGTTCTTC. Protein: CASSPRTSDYNEQFF. Together with reference TRBV18 and TRBJ2-1, the CDR3 gives the full variable domain: NAGVMQNPRHLVRRRGQEARLRCSPMKGHSHVYWYRQLPEEGLKFMVYLQKENIIDESGMPKERFSAEFPKEGPSILRIQQVVRGDSAAYFCASSPRTSDYNEQFFGPGTRLTVL.

The V gene is TRBV12-3 or TRBV12-4, the J gene TRBJ2-7, with D possibly being TRBD2 (5 bases). Trimming shortened V by 3 bases and J by 0 bases, and 12 bases separated the two germline ends. The CDR3 contains 15 residues. CDR3 sequence reads: CASSFERSSSYEQYF. The CDR3 bases are TGTGCCAGCAGTTTTGAGCGGTCTAGCTCCTACGAGCAGTACTTC.

This clonotype has only a few counts. The J gene is TRBJ2-3, the V gene TRBV28; a weak D match, TRBD1 (5 bases). Germline V gene lookup returns CDR1 MDHEN and CDR2 SYDVKM. The CDR3 is 14 residues long. Trimming removed 6 bases from V and 4 bases from J, with 14 bases in between. CDR3 nucleotide sequence: TGTGCCAGCAGACTGCAGGGCTCCGCAGATACGCAGTATTTT. Its protein product is CASRLQGSADTQYF.

J is TRBJ1-4 and V is TRBV4-3; D gene unclear. Trimming removed 0 bases from V and 5 bases from J, with 4 bases in between. The CDR3 extends over 13 amino acids. Per the germline V gene, CDR1 is LGHNA and CDR2 is YSLEER. The CDR3 spells CASSQEINEKLFF. CDR3 sequence (DNA): TGCGCCAGCAGCCAAGAGATAAATGAAAAACTGTTTTTT.

This clonotype showed up just a few times. The chain couples TRBV6-2 or TRBV6-3 to TRBJ1-2; 7 nucleotides align to TRBD1. Germline V CDR1 and CDR2: MNHEY, SVGEGT. After removal of 7 bases from V and 4 bases from J, the junction contained 6 bases not matched to a gene. This CDR3 is built from 13 residues. CDR3 DNA: TGTGCCAGCATCTCGGGACAGCGCTATGGCTACACCTTC. Residues: CASISGQRYGYTF.

This clonotype was counted ten times or more. The chain has TRBV5-1 and TRBJ2-3; D may be TRBD1 (5 bases). The CDR3 totals 15 residues. V lost 4 bases to trimming and J lost 6 bases, with 18 bases between them. The germline gives CDR1 SGHRS, CDR2 YFSETQ. The CDR3 nucleotides read TGCGCCAGCAGCCTACTTACAGGAGAGTTGGATACGCAGTATTTT. Protein product: CASSLLTGELDTQYF.

This chain joins TRBV20-1 and TRBJ1-2; D unresolved. Germline V CDR1 and CDR2: DFQATT, SNEGSKA (reference sequence). V gave up 2 bases and J gave up 2 bases, with 12 bases separating them. The CDR3 covers 14 residues. The CDR3, as DNA: TGCAGTGCTAGATCGGTAGAATGGAACTATGGCTACACCTTC. Its translation is CSARSVEWNYGYTF.

The rearrangement joins TRBV7-3 to TRBJ2-5; D perhaps matches TRBD2 (5 bases). The germline CDR1 and CDR2 sequences are SGHTA and FQGTGA. The CDR3 contains 14 residues. The V end lost 2 bases, the J end lost 4 bases, and 11 bases lay between the germline ends. CDR3 nucleotide sequence: TGTGCCAGCAGCTTAGGATTGGGAGTAGAGACCCAGTACTTC. Translation gives CASSLGLGVETQYF.

With regard to this clonotype: This sequence may be a read error, since a much larger clone differs from it by one base. The genes are TRBV7-9 and TRBJ2-3; TRBD1 matches at 10 bases. The length of the CDR3 is 14 residues. CDR1 SEHNR and CDR2 FQNEAQ come from the germline V gene (reference sequence). In nucleotides, the CDR3 is TGTGCCAGCAACTTAGGACAGGGGGTAGATACGCAGTATTTT. It translates to CASNLGQGVDTQYF.